The 8 T cell receptor beta chains presented below share a single source sample, sequenced in a study of T-cell memory formation after mild COVID-19. In TCRdb, the 5' RACE reads were re-called with MiXCR into one record per CDR3 protein. Among under 600,000 distinct CDR3 sequences listed, roughly 21% were seen once. The sample consisted of PBMCs or a T cell subset sorted from them (not recorded which). The source is an adult woman who had mild COVID-19 (a few samples of this study predate the infection). Cell type and time point are not known.

This clonotype turned up a few times. V is TRBV5-1 and J is TRBJ2-1, with D unresolved. This CDR3 is built from 14 residues. Germline loops: CDR1 SGHRS, CDR2 YFSETQ. The V end lost 2 bases, the J end lost 10 bases, and 16 bases lay between the germline ends. The CDR3 protein is CASSFIDPLWEQFF. The CDR3 bases are TGCGCCAGCAGCTTCATCGACCCTCTTTGGGAGCAGTTCTTC.

This clonotype has just a few counts. The chain joins TRBV4-1 to TRBJ2-7; D gene unclear. Trimming removed 1 base from V and 3 bases from J, with 13 bases in between. Germline assignment: CDR1 MGHRA and CDR2 YSYEKL. The CDR3 runs to 15 residues. CDR3 in amino acids: CASSQVIWANYEQYF. The CDR3 DNA is TGCGCCAGCAGCCAAGTGATCTGGGCCAACTACGAGCAGTACTTC.

The J gene is TRBJ2-1, the V gene TRBV7-2; 10 bases are a match to TRBD2. Looked up from germline, CDR1 is SGHTA and CDR2 is FQGNSA. The junction had 8 bases not matched to a gene; V was cut back by 6 bases and J by 3 bases. The CDR3 is 16 residues long. This chain's CDR3 is CASSTIAGGFYNEQFF. For the CDR3, the DNA is TGTGCCAGCAGTACCATAGCGGGAGGTTTCTACAATGAGCAGTTCTTC.

This chain connects TRBV7-9 to TRBJ1-1; D is uncertain. V gave up 2 bases and J gave up 4 bases, with 14 bases separating them. Germline V CDR1 and CDR2: SEHNR, FQNEAQ (reference sequence). This CDR3 has 15 amino acids. CDR3 bases: TGTGCCAGCAGCTTACGAGGCATAACGGGCACTGAAGCTTTCTTT. It is translated as CASSLRGITGTEAFF.

This clonotype was counted a few times. This chain uses TRBV10-3 with TRBJ2-3; 10 bases are a match to TRBD2. The V and J ends lost 10 bases and 3 bases, in that order; junction bases with no gene match: 7. The length of the CDR3 is 14 residues. Per germline, CDR1 ENHRY and CDR2 SYGVKD. The CDR3 nucleotides are TGTGCCAACTCAAATAGCGGGGGGACAGATACGCAGTATTTT. Translating gives CANSNSGGTDTQYF.

There are a few counts of this clonotype. The rearrangement uses TRBV20-1 and TRBJ2-5; D perhaps matches TRBD2 (7 bases). Germline assignment: CDR1 DFQATT and CDR2 SNEGSKA (reference sequence). V was shortened by 7 bases and J by 5 bases, with 23 bases between the two germline ends. This CDR3 comprises 15 residues. The CDR3: CSVYPYSGGMETQYF. CDR3 DNA: TGCAGTGTTTACCCCTACTCGGGGGGCATGGAGACCCAGTACTTC.

V and J are TRBV2 and TRBJ2-2; D is possibly TRBD2 (6 bases). The CDR3 length is 16 residues. Germline CDR1 reads SNHLY; CDR2 reads FYNNEI. V gave up 7 bases and J gave up 1 base, with 16 bases separating them. The CDR3 loop reads CASTAGPTRNTGELFF. DNA for the CDR3: TGTGCCAGCACAGCGGGCCCGACAAGGAACACCGGGGAGCTGTTTTTT.

The sample holds a few counts of this clonotype. The chain carries TRBV5-1 and TRBJ1-4; D gene uncertain. The germline V gene encodes CDR1 SGHRS and CDR2 YFSETQ. This CDR3 contains 15 residues. V lost 8 bases, J lost 3 bases, and 17 bases lay in between. In DNA, the CDR3 is TGCGCCAGGGAAAGGACGGAGAGATCTAATGAAAAACTGTTTTTT. Amino acids: CARERTERSNEKLFF.